This entry lists 30 T cell receptor beta chains sequenced from one sample in a study of regulatory T cells in long-lasting Graves disease. Construction of the TCR beta libraries employed iRepertoire HTBI primers in conjunction with Arm-PCR of CDR3 regions. TCRdb fed the multiplex PCR reads into MiXCR, producing one record per CDR3 protein. The sample shows 200,000 to 250,000 distinct CDR3 sequences, roughly a fifth of them seen only once. The time point here: newly diagnosed GD, antithyroid drugs for less than 3 months. PBMCs were the source of the RNA used for TCR sequencing. Here the sequenced sample was peripheral blood mononuclear cells (PBMCs), taken at new diagnosis, from a patient treated with antithyroid drugs. Every receptor here comes from a female donor with Graves disease.

This clonotype has at least ten counts. The chain couples TRBV2 to TRBJ2-7; TRBD2 matches 8 bases. V trimming: 5 bases; J trimming: 0 bases; junction bases outside the gene matches: 15. This CDR3 contains 18 residues. Germline V gives CDR1 SNHLY, CDR2 FYNNEI. CDR3 nucleotide sequence: TGTGCCAGCAGTCCCATTCCTAGCGGGCTCACTCCCTCCTACGAGCAGTACTTC. Amino acids: CASSPIPSGLTPSYEQYF. Based on the CDR3 plus reference TRBV2 and TRBJ2-7, the full variable domain is EPEVTQTPSHQVTQMGQEVILRCVPISNHLYFYWYRQILGQKVEFLVSFYNNEISEKSEIFDDQFSVERPDGSNFTLKIRSTKLEDSAMYFCASSPIPSGLTPSYEQYFGPGTRLTVT.

In this sample, this clonotype turned up many times. The rearrangement joins TRBV5-1 to TRBJ2-3, with 8 bases matching TRBD1. Germline CDR1 SGHRS, CDR2 YFSETQ. The J segment lost 0 bases and the V segment lost 0 bases, leaving 0 bases of the junction unmatched. The CDR3 is 15 residues long. The CDR3 here is CASSLGDRSTDTQYF. CDR3 nucleotide sequence: TGCGCCAGCAGCTTGGGGGACAGGAGCACAGATACGCAGTATTTT.

The rearrangement links TRBV4-3 to TRBJ2-2; 9 nucleotides align to TRBD2. The V and J ends lost 1 base and 5 bases, in that order; junction bases with no gene match: 2. CDR1 and CDR2 (germline): LGHNA, YSLEER. This CDR3 contains 15 residues. In DNA form, the CDR3 reads TGCGCCAGCAGCCAAGTCACTAGCGGGACCGGGGAGCTGTTTTTT. Its protein is CASSQVTSGTGELFF.

The rearrangement links TRBV20-1 to TRBJ2-7; TRBD2 aligns across 7 bases. Trimming cost V 5 bases and J 7 bases; bases outside gene matches: 8. Germline CDR1 reads DFQATT; CDR2 reads SNEGSKA (reference sequence). The CDR3 length is 12 residues. As DNA, the CDR3 is TGCAGTGCTGGGGAGGGGAAGCAAGAGCAGTACTTC. As protein: CSAGEGKQEQYF.

This clonotype was detected many times. This chain joins TRBV7-2 and TRBJ2-7, with D perhaps TRBD2 (7 bases). Germline V gene lookup returns CDR1 SGHTA and CDR2 FQGNSA. Trimming pared 1 base from V and 2 bases from J, leaving 12 bases between. The CDR3 is 15 amino acids. CDR3 coding DNA: TGTGCCAGCAGCTTAGGCGGGGGCCAAACCTACGAGCAGTACTTC. This encodes CASSLGGGQTYEQYF.

This chain links TRBV5-1 with TRBJ2-3, with 16 bases identical to TRBD2. V was clipped by 4 bases and J by 5 bases; unmatched bases: 7. The CDR3 sequence is 17 residues long. The germline V gene has CDR1 SGHRS and CDR2 YFSETQ. The CDR3 region is CASSPGTSGGAIDTQYF. CDR3 nucleotides: TGCGCCAGCAGCCCTGGGACTAGCGGGGGGGCAATAGATACGCAGTATTTT.

This chain uses TRBV6-1 with TRBJ1-2; the match to TRBD1 covers 11 bases. The CDR3 is 15 amino acids. The junction had 7 bases not matched to a gene; V was cut back by 3 bases and J by 7 bases. CDR1 is MNHNS, CDR2 SASEGT, per germline. The CDR3 reads CASSDFHGTGGGYTF. CDR3 DNA sequence: TGTGCCAGCAGTGACTTCCACGGGACAGGGGGTGGCTACACCTTC.

The gene calls are TRBV19 and TRBJ1-5, with D unclear. V lost 6 bases and J lost 4, with 7 bases in between. The germline V gene encodes CDR1 LNHDA and CDR2 SQIVND (reference sequence). There are 12 residues in the CDR3. CDR3 bases: TGTGCCAGTAGGCGGACTAATCAGCCCCAGCATTTT. Amino acid sequence: CASRRTNQPQHF. The whole variable domain, remainder taken from reference TRBV19 and TRBJ1-5, is DGGITQSPKYLFRKEGQNVTLSCEQNLNHDAMYWYRQDPGQGLRLIYYSQIVNDFQKGDIAEGYSVSREKKESFPLTVTSAQKNPTAFYLCASRRTNQPQHFGDGTRLSIL.

This clonotype was found many times. The chain recombines TRBV2 with TRBJ1-1; weak D call: TRBD1 (6 bases). Germline V gene sequence: CDR1 SNHLY, CDR2 FYNNEI. This CDR3 is built from 14 residues. V was pared by 3 bases and J by 5 bases, with 13 bases between. The CDR3 DNA reads TGTGCCAGCAGTGAGGGGGCGCCGGGTACTGAAGCTTTCTTT. It is translated as CASSEGAPGTEAFF.

This clonotype appeared many times. V and J are TRBV2 and TRBJ1-4, with a possible D match to TRBD1 (5 bases). V was cut by 8 bases and J by 0 bases, with 10 bases left in between. The CDR3 is made up of 14 amino acids. Germline V lookup: CDR1 SNHLY, CDR2 FYNNEI. The CDR3: CASGRDATNEKLFF. CDR3 coding DNA: TGTGCCAGCGGCCGGGACGCAACTAATGAAAAACTGTTTTTT.

This clonotype was detected a few times. The gene calls are TRBV19 and TRBJ2-1; D unclear. The CDR3 spans 13 residues. V was pared by 5 bases and J by 8 bases, with 13 bases between. Germline V gives CDR1 LNHDA, CDR2 SQIVND (reference sequence). In nucleotides, the CDR3 is TGTGCCAGTAGTCGGACCGCCCGCGATGAGCAGTTCTTC. Amino acid sequence: CASSRTARDEQFF.

This clonotype was detected only a few times. With a much larger clone just one base away, this may be a read error. The chain carries TRBV5-1 and TRBJ2-7, with 14 bases identical to TRBD2. The CDR3 has 15 residues. Germline V lookup: CDR1 SGHRS, CDR2 YFSETQ. The DNA of the CDR3 is TGCGCCAGCAGACAGGGACTAGCGGGAGCCTACGAGCAGTGCTTC. It translates to CASRQGLAGAYEQCF.

This clonotype was seen many times. The V call is TRBV4-1, the J call TRBJ2-7; D is undetermined. CDR3 size: 12 residues. Germline values: CDR1 MGHRA, CDR2 YSYEKL. V was pared by 0 bases and J by 3 bases, with 3 bases between. The CDR3 reads CASSQDGYEQYF. Written as DNA, the CDR3 is TGCGCCAGCAGCCAAGACGGCTACGAGCAGTACTTC.

This clonotype was seen many times. This chain links TRBV28 with TRBJ2-2; 7 positions agree with TRBD2. CDR3 length equals 17 residues. V lost 1 base, J lost 7 bases, and 12 bases stayed unmatched. In germline, CDR1 is MDHEN, CDR2 SYDVKM. The CDR3 sequence: CASSLFWSSGSIGELFF. In nucleotides, the CDR3 is TGTGCCAGCAGTTTATTCTGGTCTAGCGGATCCATCGGGGAGCTGTTTTTT.

This clonotype showed up just a few times. This chain links TRBV9 with TRBJ1-5; D is possibly TRBD1 (6 bases). Per germline, CDR1 SGDLS and CDR2 YYNGEE. This CDR3 has 14 residues. With 3 bases removed from V and 0 bases from J, the gap between germline ends came to 7 bases. The CDR3 here is CASSDRDSNQPQHF. The CDR3, as DNA: TGTGCCAGCAGCGACAGGGATAGCAATCAGCCCCAGCATTTT. Complete variable domain (other parts from reference TRBV9 and TRBJ1-5): DSGVTQTPKHLITATGQRVTLRCSPRSGDLSVYWYQQSLDQGLQFLIQYYNGEERAKGNILERFSAQQFPDLHSELNLSSLELGDSALYFCASSDRDSNQPQHFGDGTRLSIL.

The chain is built from TRBV7-9 and TRBJ2-6, with D hard to call. With 0 bases removed from V and 3 bases from J, the gap between germline ends came to 3 bases. CDR3 length: 14 residues. The germline V gene has CDR1 SEHNR and CDR2 FQNEAQ (reference sequence). The CDR3 is CASSLAVGANVLTF. The DNA for the CDR3 is TGTGCCAGCAGCTTAGCAGTTGGGGCCAACGTCCTGACTTTC.

This clonotype was counted at least ten times. The chain links TRBV15 to TRBJ2-4, with TRBD2 identical over 7 bases. The CDR3 sequence is 15 residues long. Germline V gene data show CDR1 as LNHNV and CDR2 as YYDKDF (reference sequence). V shed 0 bases and J 8 bases; nucleotides not matched to a gene: 7. In DNA form, the CDR3 reads TGTGCCACCAGCAGAGATAGGGACTACTCGGACATTCAGTACTTC. This codes for CATSRDRDYSDIQYF.

In its sample, this clonotype was seen many times. V gene TRBV7-9 combines with J gene TRBJ1-1, with a tentative D call TRBD1 (6 bases). The germline V gene has CDR1 SEHNR and CDR2 FQNEAQ (reference sequence). This CDR3 spans 14 amino acids. Trimming took 4 bases from V and 4 from J, leaving 13 bases between them. In nucleotides, the CDR3 is TGTGCCAGCAGCTCACAGGGAGGTGGCACTGAAGCTTTCTTT. It encodes CASSSQGGGTEAFF. The whole variable domain, filled in from reference TRBV7-9 and TRBJ1-1, reads DTGVSQNPRHKITKRGQNVTFRCDPISEHNRLYWYRQTLGQGPEFLTYFQNEAQLEKSRLLSDRFSAERPKGSFSTLEIQRTEQGDSAMYLCASSSQGGGTEAFFGQGTRLTVV.

This clonotype was seen at least ten times. The chain links TRBV18 to TRBJ2-5; D is possibly TRBD2 (6 bases). Germline V gives CDR1 KGHSH, CDR2 LQKENI. The V end lost 8 bases, the J end lost 2 bases, and 12 bases lay between the germline ends. This CDR3 spans 13 amino acids. CDR3 region: CASSPEGQETQYF. Here the CDR3 DNA reads TGTGCCAGCAGCCCGGAGGGGCAAGAGACCCAGTACTTC.

The chain has TRBV15 and TRBJ1-5; TRBD1 is a possible D gene (5 bases). Trimming cost V 3 bases and J 4 bases, with 10 bases left between them. The CDR3 loop spans 14 amino acids. Germline-derived CDR1 and CDR2 are LNHNV and YYDKDF (reference sequence). In DNA, the CDR3 is TGTGCCACCAGCAGCACGACAGCGAATCAGCCCCAGCATTTT. Encoded protein: CATSSTTANQPQHF.

Turning to this clonotype: A far larger clone differs by one base, so this is likely a read error. The rearrangement links TRBV7-9 to TRBJ2-7, with TRBD1 matching 10 bases. Germline lookup yields CDR1 SEHNR and CDR2 FQNEAQ (reference sequence). Trimming cost V 5 bases and J 7 bases; bases outside gene matches: 14. The length of the CDR3 is 16 residues. The CDR3 region has the DNA TGTGCCAGCAGCCCCATCGGGACAGGGGTGGTCGATGAGCAGTACTTC. Protein sequence: CASSPIGTGVVDEQYF. The full variable domain, its missing parts supplied by reference TRBV7-9 and TRBJ2-7, is DTGVSQNPRHKITKRGQNVTFRCDPISEHNRLYWYRQTLGQGPEFLTYFQNEAQLEKSRLLSDRFSAERPKGSFSTLEIQRTEQGDSAMYLCASSPIGTGVVDEQYFGPGTRLTVT.

The V call is TRBV19, the J call TRBJ1-3; D not certain. The CDR3 spans 12 residues. CDR1 is LNHDA and CDR2 is SQIVND in the germline V gene (reference sequence). Trimming took off 4 bases at V and 8 bases at J, with 9 bases between the two ends. CDR3 sequence reads: CASSNRQDTIYF. The CDR3 DNA is TGTGCCAGTAGTAACCGACAAGACACCATATATTTT.

Ten or more counts support this clonotype. J is TRBJ2-3 and V is TRBV10-3; D may be TRBD1 (5 bases). V gave up 6 bases and J gave up 4 bases, with 14 bases separating them. This CDR3 is 14 amino acids long. CDR1 is ENHRY, CDR2 SYGVKD, per germline. The CDR3 here is CAIREIQGSDTQYF. The DNA of the CDR3 is TGTGCCATCAGGGAAATTCAGGGTTCAGATACGCAGTATTTT.

The table lists this clonotype with many counts. The chain recombines TRBV7-3 with TRBJ2-3; no firm D call. The CDR3 consists of 14 residues. V was shortened by 2 bases and J by 0 bases, with 6 bases between the two germline ends. Germline V lookup: CDR1 SGHTA, CDR2 FQGTGA. CDR3 residues: CASSLYQSTDTQYF. In nucleotides, the CDR3 is TGTGCCAGCAGCTTATACCAGAGCACAGATACGCAGTATTTT.

Regarding this clonotype: A read error is possible here, since a much larger clone lies one base away. The V call is TRBV20-1, the J call TRBJ2-1, with no clear D. CDR3 length equals 15 residues. The germline V gene encodes CDR1 DFQATT and CDR2 SNEGSKA (reference sequence). The CDR3 protein is CSARKGRSSYNEQIF. The CDR3 DNA is TGCAGTGCTAGAAAGGGCAGAAGCTCCTACAATGAGCAGATCTTC.

In this sample, this clonotype turned up many times. The chain has TRBV5-4 and TRBJ1-6; 7 bases map to TRBD1. CDR1 is SGHNT, CDR2 YYREEE, per germline (reference sequence). V gave up 5 bases and J gave up 11 bases; unmatched junction bases: 4. The CDR3 totals 12 residues. Written as DNA, the CDR3 is TGTGCCAGCAGTGCGGACAGGCCACCCCTCCACTTT. It specifies CASSADRPPLHF. The full variable domain, in which reference TRBV5-4 and TRBJ1-6 provide the parts outside the CDR3, is ETGVTQSPTHLIKTRGQQVTLRCSSQSGHNTVSWYQQALGQGPQFIFQYYREEENGRGNFPPRFSGLQFPNYSSELNVNALELDDSALYLCASSADRPPLHFGNGTRLTVT.

This clonotype showed up many times. The chain links TRBV4-3 to TRBJ2-7, with a tentative D call TRBD2 (5 bases). The CDR3 consists of 16 residues. Looked up from germline, CDR1 is LGHNA and CDR2 is YSLEER. Trimming left V 0 bases short and J 3 bases short, with 15 bases between. CDR3: CASSQEGGATGYEQYF. CDR3 DNA sequence: TGCGCCAGCAGCCAAGAAGGAGGTGCTACGGGCTACGAGCAGTACTTC.

This sequence joins TRBV9 and TRBJ2-1; D is ambiguous. Germline V lookup: CDR1 SGDLS, CDR2 YYNGEE. V lost 4 bases and J 5 bases, leaving 10 bases between the germline ends. The CDR3 has 13 amino acids. CDR3 in amino acids: CASSPRVNNEQFF. DNA for the CDR3: TGTGCCAGCAGCCCGAGAGTTAACAATGAGCAGTTCTTC.

As to this clonotype: A far more abundant clone sits one base away, making this likely a read error. The chain combines TRBV7-2 with TRBJ2-7; perhaps TRBD1 as D (6 bases). V was trimmed by 1 base and J by 7 bases, leaving 20 bases between them. The CDR3 sequence is 16 residues long. The germline V gene has CDR1 SGHTA and CDR2 FQGNSA. The CDR3 here is CASSLVAAGWDNEQYF. CDR3 bases: TGTGCCAGCAGCTTAGTTGCGGCCGGGTGGGACAATGAGCAGTACTTC.

This clonotype was observed many times. CDR3 sequence reads: CSAPSGGWAYEQYF. The CDR3 nucleotides read TGCAGTGCCCCCTCGGGAGGGTGGGCCTACGAGCAGTACTTC. The chain uses TRBV20-1 and TRBJ2-7; 8 nucleotides align to TRBD2. Germline V gene lookup returns CDR1 DFQATT and CDR2 SNEGSKA (reference sequence). The CDR3 contains 14 residues. The junction had 9 bases not matched to a gene; V was cut back by 6 bases and J by 2 bases.